This TCR beta chain came from a study of shared clonotypes between healthy human individuals. Some clones are missing from TCRdb's copy, which holds only in-frame ones; the method was immunoSEQ multiplex PCR. The table lists around 2.3 million clones, approximately 94% of them singletons. This TCR derives from a man between 18 and 29 years old in good health. The sample comprised naive CD4+ T cells sorted from blood. Subset noted: CD45RA+ positively selected.

The chain's CDR3 is CASSPEPGRSSGNTIYF. The CDR3 DNA follows: TGCGCCAGCAGCCCAGAACCGGGACGCAGCTCTGGAAACACCATATATTTT. The rearrangement uses TRBV5-1 and TRBJ1-3; D is possibly TRBD1 (5 bases). This CDR3 region has 17 residues. With 4 bases removed from V and 0 bases from J, the gap between germline ends came to 17 bases. Germline loops: CDR1 SGHRS, CDR2 YFSETQ.